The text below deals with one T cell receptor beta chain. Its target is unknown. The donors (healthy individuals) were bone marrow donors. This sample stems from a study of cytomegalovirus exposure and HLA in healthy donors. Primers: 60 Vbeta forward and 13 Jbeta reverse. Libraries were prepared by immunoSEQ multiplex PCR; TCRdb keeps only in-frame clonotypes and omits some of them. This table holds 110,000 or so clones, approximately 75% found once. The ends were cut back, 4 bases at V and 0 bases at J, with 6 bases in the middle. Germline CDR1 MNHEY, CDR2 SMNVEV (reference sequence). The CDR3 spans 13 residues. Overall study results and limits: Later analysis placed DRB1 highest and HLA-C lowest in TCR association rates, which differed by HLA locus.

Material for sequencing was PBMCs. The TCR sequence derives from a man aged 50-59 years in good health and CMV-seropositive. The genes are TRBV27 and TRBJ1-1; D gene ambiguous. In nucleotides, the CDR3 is TGTGCCAGCAGTTCTCAGTTGAACACTGAAGCTTTCTTT. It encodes CASSSQLNTEAFF.